A selection of T cell receptor beta chains follows, all from one sample in a study of identical twins. TCRdb re-called the 5' RACE reads through MiXCR, storing one row per CDR3 protein. The data hold fewer than 500,000 distinct CDR3 sequences, with 14% observed a single time. The same sample was also studied in work on yellow fever vaccine responses in identical twins.

The sample comprised CD4+ T cells sorted from blood. These receptor sequences come from a woman in her late teens or twenties in good health. Each CDR3 is given with its conserved first and last residue. A D gene is named only where the DNA matches it firmly. Where a row states a size, it is once, few, many or the class of an expanded clone; other rows omit it.

size	D	V	J	DNA	CDR3
.	.	TRBV18	TRBJ2-5	TGTGCCAGCTCACCACCGTCGAGTGTGGGGTACCAAGAGACCCAGTACTTC	CASSPPSSVGYQETQYF
many	.	TRBV11-2	TRBJ2-7	TGTGCCAGCAGCGGACGGCCCCAGGGTCCACCCTACGAGCAGTACTTC	CASSGRPQGPPYEQYF
few	TRBD2	TRBV5-1	TRBJ2-1	TGCGCCAGCAGCTCAGCGGGGGGGAACGATGAGCAGTTCTTC	CASSSAGGNDEQFF
few	.	TRBV6-2/TRBV6-3	TRBJ2-2	TGTGCCAGCAAGGTTGAGACGCTGGGACCCGGGGAGCTGTTTTTT	CASKVETLGPGELFF
.	.	TRBV18	TRBJ2-7	TGTGCCAGCTCGACGGGGACTCAAGGGCTATACGAGCAGTACTTC	CASSTGTQGLYEQYF
.	TRBD2	TRBV3-1	TRBJ2-5	TGTGCCAGCAGCCTTGGGGTTATAGGTAGCGGGGGAGACCAAGAGACCCAGTACTTC	CASSLGVIGSGGDQETQYF
.	.	TRBV20-1	TRBJ2-7	TGCAGTGCTAGGCGGCAGGGCACCTACGAGCAGTACTTC	CSARRQGTYEQYF
few	.	TRBV5-4	TRBJ2-3	TGTGCCAGCAGCCCTCCCCCGACGGGGGGCATTACAGATACGCAGTATTTT	CASSPPPTGGITDTQYF
few	.	TRBV27	TRBJ2-7	TGTGCCAGCAGTTTATCGCCCAGACAGGCTACCTACGAGCAGTACTTC	CASSLSPRQATYEQYF
.	TRBD1	TRBV4-1	TRBJ1-5	TGCGCCAGCAGCCACGCACAGGGGTACGGGCGGCCCCAGCATTTT	CASSHAQGYGRPQHF
many	.	TRBV12-3/TRBV12-4	TRBJ1-2	TGTGCCAGCAGTTTGAGGTCCTATGGCTACACCTTC	CASSLRSYGYTF
few	TRBD2	TRBV9	TRBJ2-3	TGTGCCAGCAGCGTAGCTTGGACTAGCGGGAGTGGTACAGATACGCAGTATTTT	CASSVAWTSGSGTDTQYF
.	TRBD1	TRBV4-2	TRBJ2-7	TGTGCCAGCAGCCATCCGGGACAGGGGGCCAGCGGGAGCTCCTACGAGCAGTACTTC	CASSHPGQGASGSSYEQYF
few	.	TRBV27	TRBJ2-7	TGTGCCAGCAGGGCCCGGGAGACCTCCTACGAGCAGTACTTC	CASRARETSYEQYF
many	.	TRBV20-1	TRBJ2-7	TGCAGTGCTGCGGGATACGAGCAGTACTTC	CSAAGYEQYF
.	.	TRBV7-8	TRBJ1-5	TGTGCCAGCAGCCCGACAGGCCTTTATCAGCCCCAGCATTTT	CASSPTGLYQPQHF
.	TRBD1	TRBV11-2	TRBJ2-7	TGTGCCAGCAGCCCCAACGTACAGCTGAGACAGGGGGTTTACGAGCAGTACTTC	CASSPNVQLRQGVYEQYF
many	.	TRBV20-1	TRBJ2-5	TGCAGTGCCCTCCTGGTCGAGACCCAGTACTTC	CSALLVETQYF
many	.	TRBV4-3	TRBJ2-3	TGCGCCAGCAGCCAAGATTTAGGGATTAGCACAGATACGCAGTATTTT	CASSQDLGISTDTQYF
.	TRBD2	TRBV3-1	TRBJ2-3	TGTGCCAGCAGCCAAGATCGGACTAGCGGACATAGGGGCACAGATACGCAGTATTTT	CASSQDRTSGHRGTDTQYF
few	.	TRBV6-1	TRBJ2-1	TGTGCCAGCAATGCAAGACAGGGAGGTGAGCAGTTCTTC	CASNARQGGEQFF
.	.	TRBV2	TRBJ2-3	TGTGCCAGCAGAACTACGCTTTACACAGATACGCAGTATTTT	CASRTTLYTDTQYF
few	TRBD1	TRBV20-1	TRBJ2-7	TGCAGTGCTAGCGAGACAGGGTCCAAGCAGTACTTC	CSASETGSKQYF